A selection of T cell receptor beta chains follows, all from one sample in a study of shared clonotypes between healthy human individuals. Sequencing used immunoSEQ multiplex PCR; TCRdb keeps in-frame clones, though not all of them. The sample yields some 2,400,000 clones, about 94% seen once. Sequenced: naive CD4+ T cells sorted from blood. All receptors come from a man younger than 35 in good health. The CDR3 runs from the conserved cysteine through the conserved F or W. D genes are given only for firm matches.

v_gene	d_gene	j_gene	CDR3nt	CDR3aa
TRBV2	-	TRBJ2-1	TGTGCCAGCAGTCCACAGACCAATGAGCAGTTCTTC	CASSPQTNEQFF
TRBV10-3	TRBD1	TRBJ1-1	TGTGCCACAACCCGGGACAGGGAGACTGAAGCTTTCTTT	CATTRDRETEAFF
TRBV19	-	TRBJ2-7	TGTGCCAGTAGTATTGGGGACTGGGGCTACGAGCAGTACTTC	CASSIGDWGYEQYF
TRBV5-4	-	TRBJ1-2	TGTGCCAGCAGCTTGGATTCAGGGGCTAACTATGGCTACACCTTC	CASSLDSGANYGYTF
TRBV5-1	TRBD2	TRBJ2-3	TGCGCCAGCAGCGTACGTAGCGGGGGGGCGACAGATACGCAGTATTTT	CASSVRSGGATDTQYF
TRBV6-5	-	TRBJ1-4	TGTGCCAGCAGTTACTCTGCGGTAACTAATGAAAAACTGTTTTTT	CASSYSAVTNEKLFF
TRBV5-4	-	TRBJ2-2	TGTGCCAGCAGCTTGGGGGCCCCCCGGTCACTCGGGGAGCTGTTTTTT	CASSLGAPRSLGELFF
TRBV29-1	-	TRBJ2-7	TGCAGCGTTGCCCTTGACAGAGCCTACGAGCAGTACTTC	CSVALDRAYEQYF
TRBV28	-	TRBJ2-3	TGTGCCAGCAGGGGCCCAGATACGCAGTATTTT	CASRGPDTQYF
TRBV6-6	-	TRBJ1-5	TGTGCCAGCAGTCGTCGTCCGGACCTTAGCAATCAGCCCCAGCATTTT	CASSRRPDLSNQPQHF
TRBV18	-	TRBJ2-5	TGTGCCAGCTCACCACCGCCGGCGGGGGAGACCCAGTACTTC	CASSPPPAGETQYF
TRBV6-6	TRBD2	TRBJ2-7	TGTGCCAGCAGCAGAGGGACTAGCGGGCTCTACGAGCAGTACTTC	CASSRGTSGLYEQYF
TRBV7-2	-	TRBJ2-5	TGTGCCAGCAGCTTCTTTTCAGGTCAAGAGACCCAGTACTTC	CASSFFSGQETQYF
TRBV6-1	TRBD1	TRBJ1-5	TGTGCCAGTGACAGGGGATTGGGCAATCAGCCCCAGCATTTT	CASDRGLGNQPQHF